This T cell receptor (beta chain) derives from a study of T-cell memory formation after mild COVID-19. Study background: TCR clusters showed largely donor specificity.

TCRdb recomputed calls from the 5' RACE reads with MiXCR, one row per CDR3 protein. The table records hundreds of thousands of distinct CDR3 sequences, approximately 20% of them present only once. The V end was cut by 0 bases, the J end by 5 bases, with 16 bases between. Germline V gene sequence: CDR1 SGDLS, CDR2 YYNGEE. This CDR3 has 16 amino acids. The sequenced material came from PBMCs or a T cell subset sorted from them (not recorded which). This sequence originates from an adult woman who had mild COVID-19 (a few samples of this study predate the infection). Cell type and time point are not known. The chain is built from TRBV9 and TRBJ2-3, with D possibly TRBD1 on 7 matching bases. CDR3 bases: TGTGCCAGCAGCGTAGCTCCCCAGGGGGGAAAAGATACGCAGTATTTT. The encoded protein is CASSVAPQGGKDTQYF.